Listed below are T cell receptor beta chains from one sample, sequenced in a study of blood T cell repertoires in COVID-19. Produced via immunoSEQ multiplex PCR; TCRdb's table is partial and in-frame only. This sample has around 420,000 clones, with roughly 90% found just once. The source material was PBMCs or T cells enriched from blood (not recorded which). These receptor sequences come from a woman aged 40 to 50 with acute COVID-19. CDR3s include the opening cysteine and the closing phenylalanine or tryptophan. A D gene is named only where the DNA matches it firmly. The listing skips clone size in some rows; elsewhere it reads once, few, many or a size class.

CDR3 protein: CASSLGDTDTQYF
CDR3 DNA: TGTGCCAGCTCACTAGGAGACACAGATACGCAGTATTTT
V gene: TRBV18
clone size: .
J gene: TRBJ2-3
D gene: .

CDR3 protein: CASSQATMTGVYEQYF
CDR3 DNA: TGCGCCAGCAGCCAAGCAACCATGACAGGGGTCTACGAGCAGTACTTC
V gene: TRBV4-1
clone size: .
J gene: TRBJ2-7
D gene: TRBD1

CDR3 protein: CASSHGLPGGVQPQHF
CDR3 DNA: TGTGCCAGCAGCCACGGCCTCCCCGGGGGGGTTCAGCCCCAGCATTTT
V gene: TRBV12-1
clone size: .
J gene: TRBJ1-5
D gene: .

CDR3 protein: CASSFASLNRETQYF
CDR3 DNA: TGTGCCAGCAGCTTCGCCAGCTTAAACAGGGAGACCCAGTACTTC
V gene: TRBV11-2
clone size: .
J gene: TRBJ2-5
D gene: .

CDR3 protein: CASSSGGSKEETQYF
CDR3 DNA: TGCGCCAGCAGTAGCGGGGGCTCGAAAGAAGAGACCCAGTACTTC
V gene: TRBV5-1
clone size: once
J gene: TRBJ2-5
D gene: TRBD2

CDR3 protein: CASSYVEGYTF
CDR3 DNA: TGTGCCAGTAGCTACGTGGAGGGCTACACCTTC
V gene: TRBV6-5
clone size: .
J gene: TRBJ1-2
D gene: .

CDR3 protein: CASRLRGWVGTDTQYF
CDR3 DNA: TGTGCAAGTCGCCTTAGAGGTTGGGTGGGCACAGATACGCAGTATTTT
V gene: TRBV12-2
clone size: few
J gene: TRBJ2-3
D gene: .

CDR3 protein: CAWSVGGKGSPLHF
CDR3 DNA: TGTGCCTGGAGTGTAGGAGGGAAGGGGTCACCCCTCCACTTT
V gene: TRBV30
clone size: .
J gene: TRBJ1-6
D gene: .

CDR3 protein: CASSLGGVNTEAFF
CDR3 DNA: TGTGCCAGCAGTTTAGGAGGGGTGAACACTGAAGCTTTCTTT
V gene: TRBV27
clone size: .
J gene: TRBJ1-1
D gene: .

CDR3 protein: CASRVAGNTEAFF
CDR3 DNA: TGTGCCAGCAGAGTTGCAGGGAACACTGAAGCTTTCTTT
V gene: TRBV14
clone size: .
J gene: TRBJ1-1
D gene: .

CDR3 protein: CAISGLAGYEQYF
CDR3 DNA: TGTGCCATCAGTGGTCTAGCGGGGTACGAGCAGTACTTC
V gene: TRBV10-3
clone size: .
J gene: TRBJ2-7
D gene: TRBD2

CDR3 protein: CASSEVLGQGNHSPLHF
CDR3 DNA: TGTGCCAGCAGTGAAGTGTTGGGACAGGGGAATCATTCACCCCTCCACTTT
V gene: TRBV6-1
clone size: once
J gene: TRBJ1-6
D gene: TRBD1

CDR3 protein: CASSLGDSRDGYTF
CDR3 DNA: TGCGCCAGCAGCTTGGGGGACAGTAGAGATGGCTACACCTTC
V gene: TRBV5-1
clone size: .
J gene: TRBJ1-2
D gene: TRBD1

CDR3 protein: CASRMSGGSSYEQYF
CDR3 DNA: TGTGCCAGTAGAATGAGCGGGGGGAGCTCCTACGAGCAGTACTTC
V gene: TRBV19
clone size: .
J gene: TRBJ2-7
D gene: TRBD2

CDR3 protein: CASLGQVNTGELFF
CDR3 DNA: TGTGCCTCTTTGGGACAGGTGAACACCGGGGAGCTGTTTTTT
V gene: TRBV30
clone size: .
J gene: TRBJ2-2
D gene: TRBD1

CDR3 protein: CASSTAGGYQETQYF
CDR3 DNA: TGCGCCAGCAGCACAGCGGGGGGGTACCAAGAGACCCAGTACTTC
V gene: TRBV4-1
clone size: .
J gene: TRBJ2-5
D gene: TRBD2

CDR3 protein: CASSREGGWTEAFF
CDR3 DNA: TGTGCCAGCTCTCGGGAAGGGGGTTGGACTGAAGCTTTCTTT
V gene: TRBV27
clone size: .
J gene: TRBJ1-1
D gene: .

CDR3 protein: CASSLGRGGSYEQYF
CDR3 DNA: TGCGCCAGCAGCTTAGGGCGGGGGGGCTCCTACGAGCAGTACTTC
V gene: TRBV5-1
clone size: .
J gene: TRBJ2-7
D gene: TRBD2

CDR3 protein: CSVEEGGPQYGYTF
CDR3 DNA: TGCAGCGTTGAAGAGGGAGGGCCGCAATATGGCTACACCTTC
V gene: TRBV29-1
clone size: .
J gene: TRBJ1-2
D gene: .

CDR3 protein: CATMEGYTEAFF
CDR3 DNA: TGTGCCACGATGGAGGGTTACACTGAAGCTTTCTTT
V gene: TRBV10-3
clone size: .
J gene: TRBJ1-1
D gene: .

CDR3 protein: CASAPPRGQPQHF
CDR3 DNA: TGTGCCAGCGCCCCCCCCAGGGGCCAGCCCCAGCATTTT
V gene: TRBV25-1
clone size: .
J gene: TRBJ1-5
D gene: .

CDR3 protein: CSANSYRTYTF
CDR3 DNA: TGCAGTGCCAACTCATACAGGACCTACACCTTC
V gene: TRBV20-1
clone size: .
J gene: TRBJ1-2
D gene: .

CDR3 protein: CASSPTPNRVLEQFF
CDR3 DNA: TGTGCCAGCAGCCCCACCCCCAACAGGGTCTTGGAGCAGTTCTTC
V gene: TRBV5-4
clone size: .
J gene: TRBJ2-1
D gene: .

CDR3 protein: CASSPRWGTSGGHPYNEQFF
CDR3 DNA: TGTGCCAGCAGCCCACGATGGGGGACTAGCGGGGGGCATCCCTACAATGAGCAGTTCTTC
V gene: TRBV11-3
clone size: .
J gene: TRBJ2-1
D gene: TRBD2

CDR3 protein: CASSLEGNRGGEQYF
CDR3 DNA: TGCGCCAGCAGCTTGGAGGGCAACAGGGGAGGCGAGCAGTACTTC
V gene: TRBV5-1
clone size: .
J gene: TRBJ2-7
D gene: .

CDR3 protein: CSGGHGIRSTEAFF
CDR3 DNA: TGCAGCGGAGGGCACGGGATCCGTAGCACTGAAGCTTTCTTT
V gene: TRBV29-1
clone size: .
J gene: TRBJ1-1
D gene: .

CDR3 protein: CASSSPGQSSYEQYF
CDR3 DNA: TGTGCCAGCAGCTCACCGGGACAGAGCTCCTACGAGCAGTACTTC
V gene: TRBV7-9
clone size: few
J gene: TRBJ2-7
D gene: TRBD1

CDR3 protein: CASSIDRFNQPQHF
CDR3 DNA: TGTGCCAGTAGTATCGACAGGTTCAATCAGCCCCAGCATTTT
V gene: TRBV19
clone size: .
J gene: TRBJ1-5
D gene: .

CDR3 protein: CASRDRASGNTIYF
CDR3 DNA: TGCGCCAGCAGGGACAGGGCTTCTGGAAACACCATATATTTT
V gene: TRBV10-1
clone size: .
J gene: TRBJ1-3
D gene: TRBD1

CDR3 protein: CASNQRTSGGAETQYF
CDR3 DNA: TGTGCCAGCAACCAAAGGACTAGCGGCGGGGCAGAGACCCAGTACTTC
V gene: TRBV2
clone size: .
J gene: TRBJ2-5
D gene: TRBD2

CDR3 protein: CASSPGHTEAFF
CDR3 DNA: TGCGCCAGCAGTCCAGGGCACACTGAAGCTTTCTTT
V gene: TRBV10-2
clone size: .
J gene: TRBJ1-1
D gene: .

CDR3 protein: CATSPNPTANYGYTF
CDR3 DNA: TGTGCCACCAGTCCGAACCCGACAGCCAACTATGGCTACACCTTC
V gene: TRBV15
clone size: .
J gene: TRBJ1-2
D gene: .

CDR3 protein: CASSADRGWVGEAFF
CDR3 DNA: TGTGCCAGCAGCGCAGACAGGGGGTGGGTTGGTGAAGCTTTCTTT
V gene: TRBV9
clone size: .
J gene: TRBJ1-1
D gene: TRBD1

CDR3 protein: CASSIGGVNTGELFF
CDR3 DNA: TGTGCCAGTAGTATCGGAGGGGTGAACACCGGGGAGCTGTTTTTT
V gene: TRBV19
clone size: .
J gene: TRBJ2-2
D gene: .

CDR3 protein: CAISESRPGSNYGYTF
CDR3 DNA: TGTGCCATCAGTGAGTCTAGGCCAGGATCCAACTATGGCTACACCTTC
V gene: TRBV10-3
clone size: .
J gene: TRBJ1-2
D gene: .

CDR3 protein: CASSRLAGGLETQYF
CDR3 DNA: TGTGCCAGCAGCCGACTAGCGGGGGGGCTAGAGACCCAGTACTTC
V gene: TRBV11-2
clone size: .
J gene: TRBJ2-5
D gene: TRBD2